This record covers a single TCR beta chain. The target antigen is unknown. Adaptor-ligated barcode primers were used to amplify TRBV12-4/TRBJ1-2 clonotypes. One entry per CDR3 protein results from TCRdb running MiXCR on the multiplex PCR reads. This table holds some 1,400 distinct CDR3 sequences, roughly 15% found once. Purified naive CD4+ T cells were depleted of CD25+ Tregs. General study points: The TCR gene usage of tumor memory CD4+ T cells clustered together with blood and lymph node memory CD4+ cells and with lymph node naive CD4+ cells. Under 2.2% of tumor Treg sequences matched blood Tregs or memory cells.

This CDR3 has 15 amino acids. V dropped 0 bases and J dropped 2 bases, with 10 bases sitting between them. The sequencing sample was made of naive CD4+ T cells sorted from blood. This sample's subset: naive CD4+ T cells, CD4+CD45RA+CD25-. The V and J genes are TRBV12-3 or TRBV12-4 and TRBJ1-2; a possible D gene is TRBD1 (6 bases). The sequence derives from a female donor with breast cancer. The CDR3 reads CASSLAGTPNYGYTF. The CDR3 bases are TGTGCCAGCAGTTTAGCCGGGACACCCAACTATGGCTACACCTTC.